This is a list of T cell receptor beta chains from one sample in a study of cytomegalovirus exposure and HLA in healthy donors. Libraries were prepared by immunoSEQ multiplex PCR; TCRdb keeps only in-frame clonotypes and omits some of them. The sample includes some 140,000 clones, more than 75% seen only once; the top ten take 2% to 2.5%. Input material: PBMCs. All receptors derive from a man aged 25 to 45 in good health and CMV-seronegative. CDR3s leave out the opening cysteine and the closing phenylalanine or tryptophan. Clone size, where shown, is once, few, many, or a class for clones that have expanded.

TRBV7-6,TRBJ2-5,NA,ASSLGQGMGETQY
TRBV5-1,TRBJ1-2,NA,ASSLAGGAIYGYT
TRBV13,TRBJ2-7,NA,ASSFGGYYEQY
TRBV14,TRBJ2-1,NA,ASSQTSVRGDEQF
TRBV6-1,TRBJ1-1,NA,ASSEALTGSTEAF
TRBV29-1,TRBJ2-1,NA,SVEDSSGSSYNEQF
TRBV4-3,TRBJ2-3,NA,ASSPRQAEDTQY
TRBV6-1,TRBJ1-6,NA,ASSETRGNSPLH
TRBV25-1,TRBJ1-4,once,ASSVGQGNEKLF
TRBV5-1,TRBJ1-1,NA,ASSLELTTVF
TRBV18,TRBJ1-5,NA,ASSQGANSNQPQH
TRBV6-5,TRBJ2-7,few,ASSYSAGQGGQY
TRBV6-5,TRBJ2-1,NA,ASSRGLAGGWEQF
TRBV6-1,TRBJ1-1,few,ASSPGVRNTEAF
TRBV28,TRBJ2-2,few,ASSSGTRDTGELF
TRBV7-9,TRBJ1-1,few,ASSLVGRVTEAF
TRBV7-8,TRBJ1-1,few,ASSLTGMGAF
TRBV7-6,TRBJ2-1,NA,ASSGPAAYNEQF
TRBV7-6,TRBJ2-5,NA,ASSPAGLAEGETQY
TRBV2,NA,NA,ASSSPGQGIYEQY
TRBV5-5,TRBJ2-7,NA,ASSPWTGEDYEQY
TRBV4-1,TRBJ2-7,few,ASSQVDRELYEQY
TRBV29-1,TRBJ1-4,few,SGGTGREKLF
TRBV29-1,TRBJ2-7,NA,SVEVLPGHFFYEQY
TRBV28,TRBJ1-2,NA,ASSRGGMGYGYT
TRBV7-8,TRBJ1-5,NA,ASSSDRSYSNQPQH
TRBV7-9,TRBJ1-1,few,ASSTQNTEAF
TRBV6-5,TRBJ1-4,few,ASSRALSTNEKLF
TRBV5-4,TRBJ2-7,few,ASSPTTGSYEQY
TRBV29-1,TRBJ1-2,NA,SVGSVGARGYT
TRBV30,TRBJ1-2,NA,AWSRGQGEGYT
TRBV7-6,TRBJ2-5,NA,ASSLTSGRGQETQY
TRBV30,TRBJ2-3,NA,AWSRGQGTDTQY
TRBV27,TRBJ2-1,NA,ASSFRDTAYNEQF
TRBV4-3,TRBJ1-4,few,ASSQDPGAEKLF
TRBV28,TRBJ1-5,NA,ASSPGGDNTQPQH
TRBV19,TRBJ1-1,few,ASISDRKNTEAF
TRBV2,TRBJ2-1,NA,ASVAGEVSYNEQF
TRBV28,TRBJ1-2,NA,ASSLLTTGAGYT
TRBV7-6,TRBJ1-4,NA,ASSLSPGGARTNEKLF
TRBV28,TRBJ2-7,once,ASSLGTGVLVSYEQY
TRBV19,TRBJ2-2,NA,ASSRKGQGATYTGELF
TRBV9,TRBJ1-6,NA,ASSVGWTGSSPLH